The 6 T cell receptor beta chains reported below all come from one sample, sequenced in a study of T cell repertoires in aging, cancer and after chemotherapy. Rearranged V-D-J TRB sequences were amplified with a mixed TRB-A/B primer pool. One entry per CDR3 protein results from TCRdb running MiXCR on the multiplex PCR reads. The sample yields about 13,000 distinct CDR3 sequences, roughly 24% seen once. Amplification of TCR beta used genomic DNA extracted from peripheral blood. Sequenced material: blood. The source of these receptors is a human donor in good health.

The rearrangement joins TRBV12-3 or TRBV12-4 to TRBJ1-3, with D unclear. CDR3 length: 14 residues. V was pared by 10 bases and J by 1 base, with 14 bases between. CDR3 sequence: CANSTAKSGNTIYF. The CDR3 DNA sequence: TGTGCCAACAGCACGGCGAAATCTGGAAACACCATATATTTT.

Judged by abundance, this clonotype is medium-sized. The chain combines TRBV7-6 with TRBJ2-7, with D hard to call. With 4 bases removed from V and 2 bases from J, the gap between germline ends came to 9 bases. The CDR3 sequence is 13 residues long. CDR1 and CDR2 (germline): SGHVS, FNYEAQ. The CDR3 loop reads CASSSGRPYEQYF. The DNA of the CDR3 is TGTGCCAGCAGCTCCGGACGGCCCTACGAGCAGTACTTC.

The V call is TRBV20-1, the J call TRBJ2-7; D tentatively reads TRBD1 or TRBD2 (5 bases each). Trimming pared 6 bases from V and 2 bases from J, leaving 17 bases between. The CDR3 runs 14 residues. In germline, CDR1 is DFQATT, CDR2 SNEGSKA (reference sequence). The CDR3: CSAFRGVVPYEQYF. Written as DNA, the CDR3 is TGCAGTGCCTTTCGAGGGGTGGTTCCCTACGAGCAGTACTTC.

Only one count was recorded for this clonotype. CDR3 protein: CASSLVAGGRGELFF. For the CDR3, the DNA is TGTGCCAGCAGCTTAGTAGCGGGGGGGCGGGGGGAGCTGTTTTTT. This chain connects TRBV7-2 to TRBJ2-2; TRBD2 matches 11 bases. The V segment lost 1 base and the J segment 8 bases; nucleotides outside the gene matches: 3. CDR3 length: 15 residues. Looked up from germline, CDR1 is SGHTA and CDR2 is FQGNSA.

This clonotype is labeled as medium-sized. The V and J genes are TRBV20-1 and TRBJ2-7, with D unclear. V was cut by 0 bases and J by 2 bases, with 5 bases left in between. Germline V CDR1 and CDR2: DFQATT, SNEGSKA (reference sequence). CDR3 size: 12 residues. The CDR3 is CSARDTAYEQYF. The CDR3 DNA reads TGCAGTGCTAGAGACACCGCCTACGAGCAGTACTTC.

The chain joins TRBV2 to TRBJ2-7; D is unresolved. The CDR3 is 11 residues long. Trimming took 5 bases from V and 5 from J, leaving 7 bases between them. Per the germline V gene, CDR1 is SNHLY and CDR2 is FYNNEI. CDR3 nucleotide sequence: TGTGCCAGCAGTCCTACCCACGAGCAGTACTTC. Protein product: CASSPTHEQYF.